Listed below are T cell receptor beta chains from one sample, sequenced in a study of blood T cell repertoires in COVID-19. The method was immunoSEQ multiplex PCR; TCRdb's version includes in-frame clones alone and lacks a portion of them. This table has around 300,000 clones, about 85% appearing once. The sequenced sample was peripheral blood. The origin of the receptors is a human donor in a cohort sampled during active COVID-19. CDR3s include the opening cysteine and the closing phenylalanine or tryptophan. The D gene is left open where the match is weak. Size is stated for part of the rows, as once, few or many counts, or as a class when the clone is expanded.

>TRBV5-4|-|TRBD2|TRBJ2-3
TGTGCCAGCTGGTCTAGCGGGACCAGAGATACGCAGTATTTT
CASWSSGTRDTQYF
>TRBV2|-|TRBD1|TRBJ1-6
TGTGCCAGCAGTAACCGGGACAGGGGAATCTCACCCCTCCACTTT
CASSNRDRGISPLHF
>TRBV6-5|-|-|TRBJ2-3
TGTGCCAGCAGTTATTATCGGGGTAGCACAGATACGCAGTATTTT
CASSYYRGSTDTQYF
>TRBV7-2|-|TRBD2|TRBJ2-2
TGTGCCAGCAGCACAGAGGCTAGCGGGAGGACCGGGGAGCTGTTTTTT
CASSTEASGRTGELFF
>TRBV18|few|-|TRBJ2-3
TGTGCCAGCTCACTTGACAGGACGTTCACAGATACGCAGTATTTT
CASSLDRTFTDTQYF
>TRBV11-3|-|TRBD2|TRBJ2-3
TGTGCCAGCAGCCGGGACTATAGCACAGATACGCAGTATTTT
CASSRDYSTDTQYF
>TRBV27|few|TRBD2|TRBJ2-3
TGTGCCAGCACCTTCCTCTCTAGCGGGAGGGCGAATACGCAGTATTTT
CASTFLSSGRANTQYF
>TRBV6-5|-|-|TRBJ2-7
TGTGCCAGCAGTTACTCCTACAGGGGAGGCGAGCAGTACTTC
CASSYSYRGGEQYF
>TRBV19|-|-|TRBJ2-1
TGTGCCAGTAGTATAGGCGGGGTGTCGCGGGAATACAATGAGCAGTTCTTC
CASSIGGVSREYNEQFF
>TRBV5-6|-|-|TRBJ2-1
TGTGCCAGCAGGGTTCTGCGGGAATCTGACAATGAGCAGTTCTTC
CASRVLRESDNEQFF
>TRBV15|-|-|TRBJ1-2
TGTGCCACCGGCTCGGGTTATGGCTACACCTTC
CATGSGYGYTF
>TRBV29-1|few|TRBD1|TRBJ2-2
TGCAGCGTCAACAGGGGTAGCGGGGAGCTGTTTTTT
CSVNRGSGELFF
>TRBV2|-|TRBD1|TRBJ2-5
TGTGCCAGCAGACCCACAGGGGTTAGAGAGACCCAGTACTTC
CASRPTGVRETQYF
>TRBV3-1/TRBV3-2|-|-|TRBJ2-6
TGTGCCAGCAGCCAGAGCTCTGGGGCCAACGTCCTGACTTTC
CASSQSSGANVLTF
>TRBV4-1|-|TRBD1|TRBJ2-7
TGCGCCAGCAGCCAAGATCCCCGGGACAGGGGTGCGAGCTACGAGCAGTACTTC
CASSQDPRDRGASYEQYF
>TRBV15|-|TRBD1|TRBJ1-5
TGTGCCACCAGCAGAGATGGACAGGGGCTTAATAGCAATCAGCCCCAGCATTTT
CATSRDGQGLNSNQPQHF
>TRBV6-5|-|-|TRBJ1-1
TGTGCCAGCAGTTACGGGTTGACCAGAGGATACACTGAAGCTTTCTTT
CASSYGLTRGYTEAFF
>TRBV6-2/TRBV6-3|-|TRBD2|TRBJ2-1
TGTGCCAGCAGTGGCGGGAGCTCCTACAATGAGCAGTTCTTC
CASSGGSSYNEQFF
>TRBV7-2|-|-|TRBJ1-1
TGTGCCAGCAGCTCGGGAACCACCCAGAGGTTAAACACTGAAGCTTTCTTT
CASSSGTTQRLNTEAFF
>TRBV7-9|-|TRBD1|TRBJ2-1
TGTGCCGGTGGACAGGCAAATGAGCAGTTCTTC
CAGGQANEQFF
>TRBV27|-|TRBD2|TRBJ2-7
TGTGCCAGCAGTTCCGGTACGAACCGGGGACTAGCGGGAGGCGTATCCTACGAGCAGTACTTC
CASSSGTNRGLAGGVSYEQYF
>TRBV3-1/TRBV3-2|-|-|TRBJ2-6
TGTGCCAGCAGCCAAGGCAGCTGGACAGCGGCCCCGAAGGGGGCCAACGTCCTGACTTTC
CASSQGSWTAAPKGANVLTF
>TRBV12-3/TRBV12-4|-|-|TRBJ2-5
TGTGCCAGCAGTTTCGGAGGGATAGAGACCCAGTACTTC
CASSFGGIETQYF
>TRBV27|few|TRBD1|TRBJ1-2
TGTGCCACAGGACAGGGAACCGCTTATCGCTACACCTTC
CATGQGTAYRYTF
>TRBV28|-|-|TRBJ1-5
TGTGCCAGCAGGGTACACTATTCTCATCAGCCCCAGCATTTT
CASRVHYSHQPQHF
>TRBV28|-|TRBD1|TRBJ1-5
TGTGCCAGCAGTAAACAGGGGGCGAATCAGCCCCAGCATTTT
CASSKQGANQPQHF
>TRBV7-2|-|-|TRBJ2-2
TGTGCCAGCAGCCCACAGGGAAACACCGGGGAGCTGTTTTTT
CASSPQGNTGELFF
>TRBV5-4|-|-|TRBJ1-3
TGTGCCAGCAGCTTAGGGGCCCGTTCTGGAAACACCATATATTTT
CASSLGARSGNTIYF
>TRBV5-1|once|-|TRBJ2-5
TGCGCCAGCAGCTTGGTGGCAGGAATGAGCATTGAGACCCAGTACTTC
CASSLVAGMSIETQYF
>TRBV5-6|-|TRBD2|TRBJ2-7
TGTGCCAGCAGCCGGGGACTAGTCCTCTACGAGCAGTACTTC
CASSRGLVLYEQYF
>TRBV10-2|-|TRBD1|TRBJ2-3
TGCGCCAGCACAAGACAGGGCCTCACAGATACGCAGTATTTT
CASTRQGLTDTQYF
>TRBV2|once|-|TRBJ2-1
TGTGCCAGCAGTGGGGATAGCGTCCTCTACAATGAGCAGTTCTTC
CASSGDSVLYNEQFF
>TRBV4-1|-|TRBD1|TRBJ2-5
TGCGCCAGCAGACCCGGGACAGGGGCACGAGAGACCCAGTACTTC
CASRPGTGARETQYF
>TRBV27|-|TRBD1|TRBJ2-3
TGTGCCAGCAGTTTGGACAGGCGCACAGATACGCAGTATTTT
CASSLDRRTDTQYF
>TRBV7-2|-|-|TRBJ2-7
TGTGCCAGCAGCCCTCTATTCGAGCAGTACTTC
CASSPLFEQYF
>TRBV15|few|-|TRBJ2-3
TGTGCCACCAGCAGAGATCGGATAGCTGTAGATACGCAGTATTTT
CATSRDRIAVDTQYF
>TRBV7-8|-|-|TRBJ2-1
TGTGCCAGCAGCCCGAGAGATGTTGAGCAGTTCTTC
CASSPRDVEQFF
>TRBV7-9|-|-|TRBJ2-2
TGTGCCAGCAGCTTCGGGACACGAGGTGGAGAGCTGTTTTTT
CASSFGTRGGELFF
>TRBV30|-|-|TRBJ2-7
TGTGCCTGGAGTCCTGACCCGATCGGAGGGGAGCAGTACTTC
CAWSPDPIGGEQYF
>TRBV6-5|-|-|TRBJ1-5
TGTGCCAGCAGCTGGACAGTTAATCAGCCCCAGCATTTT
CASSWTVNQPQHF
>TRBV7-2|few|TRBD2|TRBJ2-7
TGTGCCAGCAGCGTCGGGACTAGCGGGAGGAGGTTAGGCTACGAGCAGTACTTC
CASSVGTSGRRLGYEQYF
>TRBV29-1|few|-|TRBJ2-3
TGCAGCGGACGAGGGGGGGTCAATACGCAGTATTTT
CSGRGGVNTQYF